These 12 T cell receptor beta chains originate from one sample sequenced in a study of cytomegalovirus exposure and HLA in healthy donors. The primer mix had 60 Vbeta and 13 Jbeta primers. Generated by immunoSEQ multiplex PCR, the TCRdb table keeps only in-frame clones and is missing some. In the table there are about 130,000 clones, about 70% of which are singletons. The sequenced material came from PBMCs. Receptors were obtained from a man aged 35 to 55 in good health and CMV-seronegative.

The chain's CDR3 is CASSGQGAREQYF. The CDR3 DNA is TGTGCCAGCAGCGGACAGGGGGCGCGGGAGCAGTACTTC. J is TRBJ2-7 and V is TRBV9, with 10 bases lining up with TRBD1. Germline assignment: CDR1 SGDLS and CDR2 YYNGEE. V shed 3 bases and J 7 bases; nucleotides not matched to a gene: 4. The CDR3 sequence is 13 residues long.

The V call is TRBV4-2, the J call TRBJ1-2; D uncertain. Trimming removed 0 bases at V and 4 bases at J, with 9 bases between. Germline CDR1 LGHNA, CDR2 YNFKEQ. The CDR3 sequence is 14 residues long. The CDR3 here is CASSQDYGVYGYTF. CDR3 nucleotide sequence: TGTGCCAGCAGCCAAGATTACGGGGTCTATGGCTACACCTTC.

About this clone itself: The sample contains more than one DNA sequence encoding this CDR3. The V call is TRBV5-1, the J call TRBJ2-7; weak D call: TRBD1 (5 bases). CDR1 and CDR2 (germline): SGHRS, YFSETQ. The V end was cut by 0 bases, the J end by 3 bases, with 13 bases between. There are 15 residues in the CDR3. The CDR3 DNA is TGCGCCAGCAGCTTGGGTTTGGGGCCAAACTACGAGCAGTACTTC. Its translation is CASSLGLGPNYEQYF.

This clone showed up just once. The chain joins TRBV27 to TRBJ2-5; possibly TRBD2 for D (7 bases). Germline V gene data show CDR1 as MNHEY and CDR2 as SMNVEV (reference sequence). The ends were cut back, 2 bases at V and 5 bases at J, with 15 bases in the middle. This CDR3 has 15 residues. CDR3 in amino acids: CASSLGRGVGETQYF. The CDR3 coding sequence is TGTGCCAGCAGTTTAGGGAGGGGGGTGGGGGAGACCCAGTACTTC.

The genes are TRBV6-5 and TRBJ2-7; 8 bases are a match to TRBD2. This CDR3 is built from 14 residues. The germline CDR1 and CDR2 sequences are MNHEY and SVGAGI. V shed 0 bases, J shed 4 bases, and the junction held 2 bases outside the gene matches. DNA for the CDR3: TGTGCCAGCAGTTACTCGCCTAGCGGGTACGAGCAGTACTTC. Translated: CASSYSPSGYEQYF.

This CDR3 is CASAISRTPGYEQYF. In DNA, the CDR3 is TGCGCCAGCGCGATAAGTAGAACCCCCGGCTACGAGCAGTACTTC. The chain carries TRBV5-1 and TRBJ2-7, with no clear D. Deletions cut 7 bases from V and 3 bases from J, with 20 bases between. CDR1 SGHRS and CDR2 YFSETQ come from the germline V gene. This CDR3 has 15 residues.

CDR3 sequence: CASSVRRTGGNSPLHF. CDR3 bases: TGTGCCAGCAGCGTTAGACGGACAGGGGGCAATTCACCCCTCCACTTT. The rearrangement links TRBV7-8 to TRBJ1-6; 11 positions agree with TRBD1. J lost 7 bases, V lost 5 bases, and 7 bases had no gene match. The CDR3 loop spans 16 amino acids. CDR1 and CDR2 (germline): SGHVS, FQNEAQ.

V and J are TRBV4-3 and TRBJ1-1; D might be TRBD1 (5 bases). V was cut by 2 bases and J by 1 base, with 11 bases left in between. The germline gives CDR1 LGHNA, CDR2 YSLEER. The CDR3 is 15 amino acids. In DNA, the CDR3 is TGCGCCAGCAGCCAAAGTAGACAGACGAACACTGAAGCTTTCTTT. It encodes CASSQSRQTNTEAFF.

The CDR3 DNA reads TGTGCCAGCACCTTACGTTCCGGGACACATCAGCCCCAGCATTTT. Encoded protein: CASTLRSGTHQPQHF. The chain links TRBV6-6 to TRBJ1-5; TRBD1 might be the D (6 bases). Per the germline V gene, CDR1 is MNHNY and CDR2 is SVGAGI (reference sequence). The CDR3 consists of 15 residues. Trimming removed 7 bases from V and 5 bases from J, with 18 bases in between.

The chain links TRBV29-1 to TRBJ1-4; 7 nucleotides match TRBD1. CDR1 and CDR2 (germline): SQVTM, ANQGSEA. Germline trimming cut 7 bases from V and 8 bases from J; bases unmatched to any gene: 13. The CDR3 covers 14 residues. CDR3 DNA: TGCAGCGCCATGCGGGACAGTGGGGGGGAAAAACTGTTTTTT. This gives the protein CSAMRDSGGEKLFF.

This clone turned up a few times. The gene calls are TRBV7-3 and TRBJ2-7; 9 bases match TRBD1. Germline values: CDR1 SGHTA, CDR2 FQGTGA. The V segment lost 5 bases and the J segment 7 bases; nucleotides outside the gene matches: 9. The CDR3 is 14 amino acids. This chain's CDR3 is CASSAVGQGREQYF. The DNA of the CDR3 is TGTGCCAGCAGCGCCGTGGGACAGGGCCGTGAGCAGTACTTC. The full variable domain, its missing parts supplied by reference TRBV7-3 and TRBJ2-7, is GAGVSQTPSNKVTEKGKYVELRCDPISGHTALYWYRQSLGQGPEFLIYFQGTGAADDSGLPNDRFFAVRPEGSVSTLKIQRTERGDSAVYLCASSAVGQGREQYFGPGTRLTVT.

The sample holds a few counts of this clone. V usage is TRBV16 and J usage is TRBJ2-5; D not certain. Germline values: CDR1 KGHSY, CDR2 FQNENV. The V end lost 2 bases, the J end lost 3 bases, and 7 bases lay between the germline ends. This CDR3 has 13 residues. The CDR3 region is CASSQILEETQYF. CDR3 nucleotides: TGTGCCAGCAGCCAAATCTTAGAAGAGACCCAGTACTTC.